The 5 T cell receptor beta chains presented below share a single source sample, sequenced in a study of Ad26.COV2.S vaccination and SARS-CoV-2 variants (dated by TCRdb to the early 2020s). Library construction relied on the immunoSEQ multiplex PCR assay. TCRdb re-hosts the immuneACCESS table, in-frame sequences only. Its copies lack some clones; in the studies checked, an unresolved V gene accounts for under half of them, and the cause for the rest is not known. The sample table holds around 450,000 clones, of which about nine tenths were seen once. The top ten clones comprise approximately 1.7% of the sample. Explained via the paper, the treatment or condition label denotes: around 19 received Ad26.COV2.S at low or high dose, single or two shots; several received placebo; per-sample allocation not given. For vaccine and placebo recipients, repertoires were sequenced using samples collected on day 63 after the first injection.

This material consisted of peripheral blood, taken in a trial of Ad26.COV2.S vaccine versus placebo. The receptors stem from a person between 18 and 59 years old who received the Ad26.COV2.S COVID-19 vaccine or a placebo.

The chain is built from TRBV20-1 and TRBJ2-7, with unresolved D. The germline V gene has CDR1 DFQATT and CDR2 SNEGSKA (reference sequence). This CDR3 has 11 residues. V was shortened by 8 bases and J by 2 bases, with 10 bases between the two germline ends. The chain's CDR3 is CSTLGAYEQYF. CDR3 in DNA: TGCAGTACTCTAGGCGCCTACGAGCAGTACTTC.

The chain has TRBV12-3 or TRBV12-4 and TRBJ2-1; D remains ambiguous. V was cut by 2 bases and J by 7 bases, with 6 bases left in between. The CDR3 is made up of 12 amino acids. The chain's CDR3 is CASSLLGNEQFF. In DNA form, the CDR3 reads TGTGCCAGCAGTTTATTGGGGAATGAGCAGTTCTTC.

In this sample, this clone turned up once. Other nucleotide sequences from this sample produce the same CDR3. This chain uses TRBV11-1 with TRBJ1-1, with a weak D call TRBD1 (5 bases). Trimming shortened V by 3 bases and J by 5 bases, and 7 bases separated the two germline ends. CDR1 SGHAT and CDR2 FQDESV come from the germline V gene (reference sequence). The CDR3 consists of 12 residues. CDR3 in amino acids: CASSFRGTEAFF. The CDR3 DNA reads TGTGCCAGCAGCTTTCGGGGGACTGAAGCTTTCTTT.

The chain is built from TRBV7-9 and TRBJ2-5, with a tentative D call TRBD1 (7 bases). Germline V gene lookup returns CDR1 SEHNR and CDR2 FQNEAQ (reference sequence). The V end lost 5 bases, the J end lost 4 bases, and 11 bases lay between the germline ends. The length of the CDR3 is 13 residues. Here the CDR3 DNA reads TGTGCCAGCAGCCGACAGGGAGGAGAGACCCAGTACTTC. Protein product: CASSRQGGETQYF.

V usage is TRBV7-9 and J usage is TRBJ2-2; D might be TRBD1 (6 bases). Trimming cost V 6 bases and J 0 bases, with 8 bases left between them. The CDR3 has 14 residues. Germline-derived CDR1 and CDR2 are SEHNR and FQNEAQ (reference sequence). Here the CDR3 DNA reads TGTGCCAGCAGACACAGGGCGAACACCGGGGAGCTGTTTTTT. This gives the protein CASRHRANTGELFF.